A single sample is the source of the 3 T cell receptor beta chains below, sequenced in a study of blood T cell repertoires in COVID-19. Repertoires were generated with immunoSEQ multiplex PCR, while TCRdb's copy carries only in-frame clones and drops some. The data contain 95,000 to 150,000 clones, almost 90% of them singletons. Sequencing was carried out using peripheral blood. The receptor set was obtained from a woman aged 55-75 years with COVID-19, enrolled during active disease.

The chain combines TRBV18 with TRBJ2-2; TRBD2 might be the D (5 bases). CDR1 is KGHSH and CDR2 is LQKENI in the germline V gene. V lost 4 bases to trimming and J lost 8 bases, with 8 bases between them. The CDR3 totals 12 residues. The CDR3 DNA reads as TGTGCCAGCTCACGTCGGACTGGGGAGCTGTTTTTT. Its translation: CASSRRTGELFF.

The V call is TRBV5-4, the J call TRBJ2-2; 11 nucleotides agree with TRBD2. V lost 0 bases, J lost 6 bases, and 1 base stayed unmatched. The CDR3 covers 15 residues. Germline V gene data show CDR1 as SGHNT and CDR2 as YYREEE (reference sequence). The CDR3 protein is CASSLVAGGPGELFF. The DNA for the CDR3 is TGTGCCAGCAGCTTGGTAGCGGGGGGGCCCGGGGAGCTGTTTTTT.

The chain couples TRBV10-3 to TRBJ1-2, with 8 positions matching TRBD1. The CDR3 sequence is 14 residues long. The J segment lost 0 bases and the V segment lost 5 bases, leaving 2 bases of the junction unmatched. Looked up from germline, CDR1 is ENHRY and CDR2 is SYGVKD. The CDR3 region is CAISQTGANYGYTF. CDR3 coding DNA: TGTGCCATCAGTCAGACAGGGGCTAACTATGGCTACACCTTC.